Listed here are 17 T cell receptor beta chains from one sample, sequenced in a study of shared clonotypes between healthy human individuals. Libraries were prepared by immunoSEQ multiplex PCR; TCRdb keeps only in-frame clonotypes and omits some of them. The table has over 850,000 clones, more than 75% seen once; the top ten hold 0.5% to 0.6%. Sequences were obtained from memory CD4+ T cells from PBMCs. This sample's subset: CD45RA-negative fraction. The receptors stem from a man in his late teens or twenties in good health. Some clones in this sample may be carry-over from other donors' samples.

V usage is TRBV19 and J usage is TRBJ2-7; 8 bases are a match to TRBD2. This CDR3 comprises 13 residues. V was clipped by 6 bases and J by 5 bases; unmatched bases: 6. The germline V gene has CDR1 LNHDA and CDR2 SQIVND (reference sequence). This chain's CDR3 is CASRLADKDEQYF. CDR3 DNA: TGTGCCAGTAGACTAGCGGACAAGGACGAGCAGTACTTC.

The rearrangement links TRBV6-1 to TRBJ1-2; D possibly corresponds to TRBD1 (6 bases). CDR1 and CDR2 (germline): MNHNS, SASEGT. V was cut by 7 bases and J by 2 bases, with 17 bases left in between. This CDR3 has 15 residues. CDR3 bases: TGTGCCAGCATAGTAGGGGGAGCAGAGAACTATGGCTACACCTTC. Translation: CASIVGGAENYGYTF.

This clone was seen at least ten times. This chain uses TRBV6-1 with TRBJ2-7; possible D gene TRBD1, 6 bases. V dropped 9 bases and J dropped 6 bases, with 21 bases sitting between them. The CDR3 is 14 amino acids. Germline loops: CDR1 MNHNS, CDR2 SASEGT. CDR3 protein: CARHTGYDRGEQYF. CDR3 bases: TGTGCCAGACATACAGGGTACGATCGAGGCGAGCAGTACTTC.

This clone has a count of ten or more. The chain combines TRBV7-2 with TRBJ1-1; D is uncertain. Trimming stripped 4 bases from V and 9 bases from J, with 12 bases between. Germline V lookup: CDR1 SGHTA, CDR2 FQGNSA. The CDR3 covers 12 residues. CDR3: CASSSGHRQAFF. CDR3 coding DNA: TGTGCCAGCAGCTCGGGCCACCGGCAAGCTTTCTTT.

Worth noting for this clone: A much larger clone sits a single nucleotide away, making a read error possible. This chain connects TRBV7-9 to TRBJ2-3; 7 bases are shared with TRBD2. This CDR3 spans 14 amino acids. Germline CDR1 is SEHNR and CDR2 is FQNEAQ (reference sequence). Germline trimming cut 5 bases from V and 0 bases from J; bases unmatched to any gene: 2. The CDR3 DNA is TGTGCCAGCAGCCATAGCGGGAGCACAGATACGCAGTATTTT. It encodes CASSHSGSTDTQYF.

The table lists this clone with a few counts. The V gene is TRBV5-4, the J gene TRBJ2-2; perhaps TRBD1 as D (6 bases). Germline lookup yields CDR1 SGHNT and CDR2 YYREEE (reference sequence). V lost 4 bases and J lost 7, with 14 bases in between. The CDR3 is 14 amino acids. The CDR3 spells CASSISTGNGELFF. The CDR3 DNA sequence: TGTGCCAGCAGCATTTCGACAGGAAACGGGGAGCTGTTTTTT.

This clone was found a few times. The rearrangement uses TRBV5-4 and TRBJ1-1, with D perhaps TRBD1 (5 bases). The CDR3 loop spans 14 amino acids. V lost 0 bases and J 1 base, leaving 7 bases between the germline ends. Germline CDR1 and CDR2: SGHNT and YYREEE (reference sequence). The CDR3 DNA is TGTGCCAGCAGCTTGGACAGGCAGAACACTGAAGCTTTCTTT. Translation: CASSLDRQNTEAFF. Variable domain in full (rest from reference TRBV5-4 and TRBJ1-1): ETGVTQSPTHLIKTRGQQVTLRCSSQSGHNTVSWYQQALGQGPQFIFQYYREEENGRGNFPPRFSGLQFPNYSSELNVNALELDDSALYLCASSLDRQNTEAFFGQGTRLTVV.

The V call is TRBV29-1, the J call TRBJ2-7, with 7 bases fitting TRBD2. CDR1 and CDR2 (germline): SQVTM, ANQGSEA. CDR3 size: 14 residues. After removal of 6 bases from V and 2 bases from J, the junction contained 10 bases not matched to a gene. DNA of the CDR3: TGCAGCGTGGGGGAGGGAGGGGTCGCCTACGAGCAGTACTTC. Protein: CSVGEGGVAYEQYF.

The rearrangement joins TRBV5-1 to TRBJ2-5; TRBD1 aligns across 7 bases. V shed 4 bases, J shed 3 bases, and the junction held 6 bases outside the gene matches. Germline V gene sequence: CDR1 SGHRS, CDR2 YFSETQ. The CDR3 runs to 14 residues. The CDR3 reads CASSQTGTEETQYF. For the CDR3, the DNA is TGCGCCAGCAGCCAAACAGGGACAGAAGAGACCCAGTACTTC.

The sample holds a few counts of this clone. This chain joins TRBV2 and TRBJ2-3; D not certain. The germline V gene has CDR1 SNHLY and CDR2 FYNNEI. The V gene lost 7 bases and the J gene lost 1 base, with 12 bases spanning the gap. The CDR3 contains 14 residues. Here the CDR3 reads CASTLVWGTDTQYF. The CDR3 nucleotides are TGTGCCAGCACCCTAGTCTGGGGCACAGATACGCAGTATTTT.

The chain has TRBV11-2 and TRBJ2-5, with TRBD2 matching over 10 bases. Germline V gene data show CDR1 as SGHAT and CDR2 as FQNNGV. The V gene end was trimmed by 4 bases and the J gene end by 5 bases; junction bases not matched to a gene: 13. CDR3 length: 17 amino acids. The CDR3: CASSSAASSGSGETQYF. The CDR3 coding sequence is TGTGCCAGCAGCTCCGCCGCCTCTAGCGGGAGTGGGGAGACCCAGTACTTC.

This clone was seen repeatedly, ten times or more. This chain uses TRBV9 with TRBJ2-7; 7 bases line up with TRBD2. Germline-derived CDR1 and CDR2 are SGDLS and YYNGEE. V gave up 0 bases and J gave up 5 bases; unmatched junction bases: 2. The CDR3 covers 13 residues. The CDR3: CASSVDGGNEQYF. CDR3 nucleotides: TGTGCCAGCAGCGTAGACGGGGGGAACGAGCAGTACTTC.

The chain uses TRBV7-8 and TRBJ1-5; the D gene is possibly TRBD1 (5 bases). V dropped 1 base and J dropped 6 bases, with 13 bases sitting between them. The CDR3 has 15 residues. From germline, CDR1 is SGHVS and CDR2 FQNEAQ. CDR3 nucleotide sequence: TGTGCCAGCAGCTTAGTCAATGCAGGGACTCAGCCCCAGCATTTT. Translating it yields CASSLVNAGTQPQHF.

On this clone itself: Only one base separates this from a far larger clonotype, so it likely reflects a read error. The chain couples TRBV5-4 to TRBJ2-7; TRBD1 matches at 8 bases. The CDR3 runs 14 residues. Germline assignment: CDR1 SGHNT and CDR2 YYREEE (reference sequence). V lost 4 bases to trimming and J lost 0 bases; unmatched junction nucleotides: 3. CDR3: CASSRTGSSYEQYF. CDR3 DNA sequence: TGTGCCAGCAGCCGGACAGGGAGCTCCTACGAGCAGTACTTC.

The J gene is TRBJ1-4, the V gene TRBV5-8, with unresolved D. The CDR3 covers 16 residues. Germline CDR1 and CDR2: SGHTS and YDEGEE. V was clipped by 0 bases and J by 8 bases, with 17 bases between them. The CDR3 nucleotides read TGTGCCAGCAGCTTGGAGAAGGGTTTGATGGGCGAAAAACTGTTTTTT. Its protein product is CASSLEKGLMGEKLFF.

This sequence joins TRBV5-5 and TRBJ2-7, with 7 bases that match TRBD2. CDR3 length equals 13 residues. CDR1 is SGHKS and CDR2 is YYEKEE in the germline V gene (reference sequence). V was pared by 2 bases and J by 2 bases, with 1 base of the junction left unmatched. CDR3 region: CASSLAGTYEQYF. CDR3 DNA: TGTGCCAGCAGCTTAGCGGGAACCTACGAGCAGTACTTC. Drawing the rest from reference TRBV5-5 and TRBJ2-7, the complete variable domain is DAGVTQSPTHLIKTRGQQVTLRCSPISGHKSVSWYQQVLGQGPQFIFQYYEKEERGRGNFPDRFSARQFPNYSSELNVNALLLGDSALYLCASSLAGTYEQYFGPGTRLTVT.

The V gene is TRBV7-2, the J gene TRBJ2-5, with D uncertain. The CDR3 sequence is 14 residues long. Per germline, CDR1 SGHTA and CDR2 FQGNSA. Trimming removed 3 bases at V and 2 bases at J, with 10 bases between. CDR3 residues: CASSFYGRQETQYF. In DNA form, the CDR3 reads TGTGCCAGCAGCTTTTATGGGCGTCAAGAGACCCAGTACTTC.